A selection of T cell receptor beta chains follows, all from one sample in a study of blood T cell repertoires in COVID-19. The table came from immunoSEQ multiplex PCR; TCRdb's copy has only in-frame clones and leaves some out. The sample comprises some 16,000 clones, roughly three quarters of which are singletons, and about 8% rests with the top ten. Material for sequencing was peripheral blood. These receptors came from a man in his sixties with acute or convalescent COVID-19. The CDR3 runs from the conserved cysteine through the conserved F or W. Fields, in order: J gene, D gene, clone size, V gene, CDR3 DNA, CDR3 protein. D genes are given only for firm matches. A clone size is listed for some rows: how often the clone was seen (once, few, many), or a class if it is expanded.

TRBJ2-1	TRBD1	.	TRBV6-6	TGTGCCAGCGGGACAGAGTACAATGAGCAGTTCTTC	CASGTEYNEQFF
TRBJ1-1	TRBD1	once	TRBV11-2	TGTGCCAGCAGCTTAAACAGGGGAGGAACTGAAGCTTTCTTT	CASSLNRGGTEAFF
TRBJ1-3	.	.	TRBV11-2	TGTGCCAGCAGCACCTTCGGGACTCCCTCTGGAAACACCATATATTTT	CASSTFGTPSGNTIYF
TRBJ2-3	TRBD2	.	TRBV19	TGTGCCAGTAGTCCCCGACTAGCGGGGGGGTTAGATACGCAGTATTTT	CASSPRLAGGLDTQYF
TRBJ2-7	TRBD1	.	TRBV28	TGTGCCAGCAGTTTGTTCAGCGGACAGGGTACCTCTTACGAGCAGTACTTC	CASSLFSGQGTSYEQYF
TRBJ1-6	.	.	TRBV7-9	TGTGCCAGCAGCTTAGGGTCGAGGAATTCACCCCTCCACTTT	CASSLGSRNSPLHF
TRBJ2-2	.	.	TRBV12-5	TGTGCTAGTGGTCCCCCCGGGGGCACCGGGGAGCTGTTTTTT	CASGPPGGTGELFF
TRBJ1-5	.	few	TRBV18	TGTGCCAGCTCCCCTTATAGCAATCAGCCCCAGCATTTT	CASSPYSNQPQHF
TRBJ2-3	TRBD2	.	TRBV6-5	TGTGCCAGCAGTTCTGTAGCGGGGGGGTCGGATACGCAGTATTTT	CASSSVAGGSDTQYF
TRBJ1-5	.	.	TRBV12-3/TRBV12-4	TGTGCCAGCAGTCCGAATCTAGGATGGCCCCAGCATTTT	CASSPNLGWPQHF
TRBJ1-1	.	.	TRBV19	TGTGCCAGTAGTATAGCCGGGGTTTACACTGAAGCTTTCTTT	CASSIAGVYTEAFF
TRBJ1-4	TRBD1	.	TRBV30	TGTGCCTGGAGCCCTTCCAGGGGGTCCGGAAAACTGTTTTTT	CAWSPSRGSGKLFF
TRBJ2-7	.	.	TRBV6-1	TGTGCCAGCAGTGAAAGGGGCGGTGCTATGGAGTACTTC	CASSERGGAMEYF
TRBJ1-2	TRBD1	.	TRBV19	TGTGCCAGTAGTCCCCGGACAGGTTTAGCCTATGGCTACACCTTC	CASSPRTGLAYGYTF
TRBJ1-1	.	.	TRBV9	TGTGCCAGCAGCACAAACAGGGAAGAAGCTTTCTTT	CASSTNREEAFF
TRBJ2-5	.	.	TRBV12-3/TRBV12-4	TGTGCCAGCCAAGAGATCCTAGGGGGGACCCAGTACTTC	CASQEILGGTQYF
TRBJ1-4	.	.	TRBV9	TGTGCCAGCAGCCCCCGTGAAAGAGGGGGGGGTGAAAAACTGTTTTTT	CASSPRERGGGEKLFF
TRBJ1-2	TRBD1	.	TRBV18	TGTGCCAGCTCGCGGACAGGGGGCGAAGGCTACACCTTC	CASSRTGGEGYTF
TRBJ1-2	.	.	TRBV10-3	TGTGCCATCAGTGTAGGGACACACTATGGCTACACCTTC	CAISVGTHYGYTF
TRBJ2-7	TRBD2	few	TRBV7-2	TGTGCCAGCAGCCCTAGCGGGGGAGAGTACGAGCAGTACTTC	CASSPSGGEYEQYF
TRBJ2-2	.	.	TRBV7-8	TGTGCCAGCAGCTTGCGGAGAACCGGGGAGCTGTTTTTT	CASSLRRTGELFF
TRBJ1-5	.	.	TRBV5-8	TGTGCCAGCAGCTTGGAGGGGTATCAGCCCCAGCATTTT	CASSLEGYQPQHF
TRBJ1-2	.	.	TRBV5-1	TGCGCCAGCAGCTTGGGAAATTCGGCTAACTATGGCTACACCTTC	CASSLGNSANYGYTF
TRBJ1-6	TRBD1	.	TRBV2	TGTGCCAGCTCCCAGACAGGGAGGTATTCACCCCTCCACTTT	CASSQTGRYSPLHF
TRBJ1-2	.	.	TRBV21-1	TGTGCCAGCAGCAAGATAACCCGGGATGGCTACACCTTC	CASSKITRDGYTF
TRBJ1-5	.	.	TRBV30	TGTGCCTGGAGTCGAGGACTGGACCAGCCCCAGCATTTT	CAWSRGLDQPQHF
TRBJ1-6	.	.	TRBV5-1	TGCGCCAGCAGCCTGACGGACAGTTATAATTCACCCCTCCACTTT	CASSLTDSYNSPLHF